The 7 T cell receptor beta chains reported below all come from one sample, sequenced in a study of T cells in Graves' hyperthyroidism and ophthalmopathy. Regions amplified from RNA transcripts were the TCR beta CDR3 regions. The primer set for the first-round RT-PCR of the TCR CDR3 was HTBI. MiXCR, run by TCRdb on the multiplex PCR reads, gives a single entry per CDR3 protein. The top ten hold roughly a sixth of the sample, which has approximately 710,000 distinct CDR3 sequences, roughly 17% seen once. The sequenced sample consisted of blood. All receptors come from a man aged 45-65 years with Graves' hyperthyroidism.

The CDR3, as DNA: TGTGCCAGCTCTCCTACCCAGGGGCTACGAGAGAACACTGAAGCTTTCTTT. It codes for CASSPTQGLRENTEAFF. This chain uses TRBV18 with TRBJ1-1; a weak D match, TRBD1 (6 bases). The V and J ends lost 6 bases and 1 base respectively, with 21 bases between them. CDR1 and CDR2 (germline): KGHSH, LQKENI. The CDR3 is 17 amino acids. Filled out from reference TRBV18 and TRBJ1-1, the complete variable domain reads NAGVMQNPRHLVRRRGQEARLRCSPMKGHSHVYWYRQLPEEGLKFMVYLQKENIIDESGMPKERFSAEFPKEGPSILRIQQVVRGDSAAYFCASSPTQGLRENTEAFFGQGTRLTVV.

This clonotype was picked up many times. The V call is TRBV10-3, the J call TRBJ1-2; D is undetermined. The germline V and J ends were trimmed by 4 bases and 8 bases, with 8 bases remaining between them. Germline values: CDR1 ENHRY, CDR2 SYGVKD. The CDR3 loop spans 11 amino acids. CDR3 bases: TGTGCCATCAGTGTACGTCGGGGCTACACCTTC. This gives the protein CAISVRRGYTF.

This clonotype was seen at least ten times. The V gene is TRBV7-9, the J gene TRBJ2-6, with D hard to call. In germline, CDR1 is SEHNR, CDR2 FQNEAQ (reference sequence). V lost 5 bases, J lost 0 bases, and 8 bases lay in between. This CDR3 region has 15 residues. CDR3 nucleotide sequence: TGTGCCAGCAGCCTCTTCCACTCTGGGGCCAACGTCCTGACTTTC. Residues: CASSLFHSGANVLTF.

This clonotype has a count of ten or more. The V call is TRBV7-2, the J call TRBJ2-7; no firm D call. Per the germline V gene, CDR1 is SGHTA and CDR2 is FQGNSA. CDR3 size: 14 residues. The V gene lost 0 bases and the J gene lost 4 bases, with 10 bases spanning the gap. The CDR3 is CASSLAVGKYEQYF. The DNA for the CDR3 is TGTGCCAGCAGCTTAGCGGTAGGGAAGTACGAGCAGTACTTC. Complete variable domain (other parts from reference TRBV7-2 and TRBJ2-7): GAGVSQSPSNKVTEKGKDVELRCDPISGHTALYWYRQSLGQGLEFLIYFQGNSAPDKSGLPSDRFSAERTGGSVSTLTIQRTQQEDSAVYLCASSLAVGKYEQYFGPGTRLTVT.

This clonotype has a count of ten or more. The rearrangement uses TRBV28 and TRBJ2-1; 8 nucleotides align to TRBD2. Trimming cost V 5 bases and J 0 bases; bases outside gene matches: 6. Germline lookup yields CDR1 MDHEN and CDR2 SYDVKM. CDR3 length equals 16 residues. CDR3 in DNA: TGTGCCAGCAGTACCACTAGCGGCGGCTCCTACAATGAGCAGTTCTTC. It yields the protein CASSTTSGGSYNEQFF.

This clonotype appeared a few times. This chain connects TRBV7-2 to TRBJ1-2, with D perhaps matching TRBD1 (6 bases). Between the trimmed V and J ends, which lost 10 bases and 6 bases, there was a span of 18 bases. CDR1 is SGHTA and CDR2 is FQGNSA in the germline V gene. This CDR3 region has 13 residues. CDR3 sequence reads: CATNRGAGDGYTF. The CDR3 DNA follows: TGTGCCACCAACCGGGGGGCAGGGGATGGCTACACCTTC.

In this sample, this clonotype turned up many times. This sequence joins TRBV7-2 and TRBJ2-5, with D possibly being TRBD2 (6 bases). The germline V and J ends were trimmed by 7 bases and 1 base, with 16 bases remaining between them. Germline V CDR1 and CDR2: SGHTA, FQGNSA. CDR3 length equals 15 residues. The CDR3, as DNA: TGTGCCAGCAACTCGCCAAGCGGGCCCCAAGAGACCCAGTACTTC. It yields the protein CASNSPSGPQETQYF.